The rows below give T cell receptor beta chains drawn from one sample of a study of T cells in Graves' hyperthyroidism and ophthalmopathy. TCRdb reprocessed the multiplex PCR reads with MiXCR, giving one entry per CDR3 protein. The sample gives around 350,000 distinct CDR3 sequences, approximately 19% of which show up once; about 3.7% is in the top ten. Sequencing used blood. These receptors came from a young woman with Graves' hyperthyroidism. The CDR3 runs from the conserved cysteine through the conserved F or W. Fields, in order: V gene, J gene, D gene, clone size, CDR3 protein, CDR3 DNA. The D gene is left open where the match is weak. Expanded clones get a size class; other rows say once, few or many, or leave the size out.

v_call: TRBV5-1; j_call: TRBJ2-2; d_call: .; clone_size: few; cdr3_aa: CASSNGARTGELFF; cdr3_nt: TGCGCCAGCAGCAACGGGGCACGGACCGGGGAGCTGTTTTTT
v_call: TRBV20-1; j_call: TRBJ2-2; d_call: TRBD2; clone_size: .; cdr3_aa: CSARVPSGGAAGELFF; cdr3_nt: TGCAGTGCTAGAGTCCCTAGCGGGGGGGCGGCCGGGGAGCTGTTTTTT
v_call: TRBV18; j_call: TRBJ1-1; d_call: .; clone_size: few; cdr3_aa: CASSPEPRGEAFF; cdr3_nt: TGTGCCAGCTCACCGGAACCGCGGGGGGAGGCTTTCTTT
v_call: TRBV12-3/TRBV12-4; j_call: TRBJ1-5; d_call: .; clone_size: many; cdr3_aa: CASSLTPYSNQPQHF; cdr3_nt: TGTGCCAGCAGTTTAACGCCTTATAGCAATCAGCCCCAGCATTTT
v_call: TRBV20-1; j_call: TRBJ2-7; d_call: TRBD2; clone_size: few; cdr3_aa: CSARFGGTYEQYF; cdr3_nt: TGCAGTGCTAGATTCGGGGGGACCTACGAGCAGTACTTC
v_call: TRBV11-2; j_call: TRBJ2-5; d_call: .; clone_size: many; cdr3_aa: CASSSHGVMGETQYF; cdr3_nt: TGTGCCAGCAGCTCCCATGGGGTAATGGGAGAGACCCAGTACTTC
v_call: TRBV3-1; j_call: TRBJ2-4; d_call: .; clone_size: .; cdr3_aa: CASSQENRWGRNIQYF; cdr3_nt: TGTGCCAGCAGCCAAGAAAACAGATGGGGCAGAAACATTCAGTACTTC
v_call: TRBV12-3/TRBV12-4; j_call: TRBJ2-7; d_call: .; clone_size: many; cdr3_aa: CASSYQGGTYEQYF; cdr3_nt: TGTGCCAGCAGTTACCAGGGTGGGACCTACGAGCAGTACTTC
v_call: TRBV2; j_call: TRBJ2-7; d_call: TRBD2; clone_size: many; cdr3_aa: CASKWGLLYEQYF; cdr3_nt: TGTGCCAGCAAATGGGGACTACTCTACGAGCAGTACTTC
v_call: TRBV4-1; j_call: TRBJ2-5; d_call: .; clone_size: few; cdr3_aa: CASSQGQGIETQYF; cdr3_nt: TGCGCCAGCAGCCAAGGTCAGGGGATCGAGACCCAGTACTTC
v_call: TRBV29-1; j_call: TRBJ1-1; d_call: .; clone_size: many; cdr3_aa: CSVGALTEAFF; cdr3_nt: TGCAGCGTTGGGGCCCTCACTGAAGCTTTCTTT
v_call: TRBV6-1; j_call: TRBJ1-1; d_call: .; clone_size: .; cdr3_aa: CASGRGRDTEAFF; cdr3_nt: TGTGCCAGCGGTAGGGGAAGGGACACTGAAGCTTTCTTT
v_call: TRBV9; j_call: TRBJ2-5; d_call: .; clone_size: many; cdr3_aa: CASSVGGGPRTQYF; cdr3_nt: TGTGCCAGCAGCGTAGGGGGGGGGCCACGGACCCAGTACTTC
v_call: TRBV24-1; j_call: TRBJ1-1; d_call: .; clone_size: many; cdr3_aa: CATSAGVNTEAFF; cdr3_nt: TGTGCCACCAGTGCGGGGGTTAACACTGAAGCTTTCTTT
v_call: TRBV30; j_call: TRBJ2-7; d_call: TRBD2; clone_size: few; cdr3_aa: CAWSLAGGPYEQYF; cdr3_nt: TGTGCCTGGTCCCTAGCGGGGGGCCCCTACGAGCAGTACTTC
v_call: TRBV28; j_call: TRBJ1-5; d_call: .; clone_size: many; cdr3_aa: CASSSQVYSNQPQHF; cdr3_nt: TGTGCCAGCAGTTCACAGGTCTATAGCAATCAGCCCCAGCATTTT
v_call: TRBV14; j_call: TRBJ1-1; d_call: .; clone_size: many; cdr3_aa: CASRSQGQSFKAFF; cdr3_nt: TGTGCCAGCCGATCGCAGGGCCAGTCGTTCAAAGCTTTCTTT
v_call: TRBV7-2; j_call: TRBJ2-5; d_call: .; clone_size: .; cdr3_aa: CASSLLPGKETQYF; cdr3_nt: TGTGCCAGCAGCTTATTGCCGGGGAAGGAGACCCAGTACTTC
v_call: TRBV18; j_call: TRBJ1-1; d_call: .; clone_size: .; cdr3_aa: CASSPIDHNSEAFF; cdr3_nt: TGTGCCAGCTCACCAATAGACCACAATTCTGAAGCTTTCTTT
v_call: TRBV20-1; j_call: TRBJ1-5; d_call: TRBD1; clone_size: many; cdr3_aa: CSVTQGYGNQPQHF; cdr3_nt: TGCAGTGTTACACAGGGGTATGGCAATCAGCCCCAGCATTTT
v_call: TRBV12-3/TRBV12-4; j_call: TRBJ1-2; d_call: .; clone_size: many; cdr3_aa: CALANWTGRPASYGYTF; cdr3_nt: TGTGCCCTTGCGAACTGGACGGGGCGGCCCGCCAGCTATGGCTACACCTTC
v_call: TRBV2; j_call: TRBJ1-2; d_call: TRBD1; clone_size: many; cdr3_aa: CASSLDRNYYGYTF; cdr3_nt: TGTGCCAGCAGTCTGGACAGGAACTACTATGGCTACACCTTC
v_call: TRBV2; j_call: TRBJ1-5; d_call: .; clone_size: many; cdr3_aa: CASRRTALRPQHF; cdr3_nt: TGTGCCAGCAGAAGGACAGCCTTGCGGCCCCAGCATTTT
v_call: TRBV12-3/TRBV12-4; j_call: TRBJ1-2; d_call: .; clone_size: .; cdr3_aa: CASSFGAGAGYTF; cdr3_nt: TGTGCCAGCAGTTTCGGTGCAGGCGCTGGCTACACCTTC
v_call: TRBV12-3/TRBV12-4; j_call: TRBJ1-3; d_call: .; clone_size: .; cdr3_aa: CASSPVATGNTIYF; cdr3_nt: TGTGCCAGCAGCCCCGTGGCCACTGGAAACACCATATATTTT
v_call: TRBV6-2/TRBV6-3; j_call: TRBJ1-5; d_call: .; clone_size: few; cdr3_aa: CASSYWENQPQHF; cdr3_nt: TGTGCCAGCAGTTATTGGGAGAATCAGCCCCAGCATTTT
v_call: TRBV4-1; j_call: TRBJ1-2; d_call: .; clone_size: few; cdr3_aa: CASSQEPARGYGYTF; cdr3_nt: TGCGCCAGCAGCCAAGAGCCAGCCCGGGGTTATGGCTACACCTTC
v_call: TRBV12-3/TRBV12-4; j_call: TRBJ1-2; d_call: TRBD1; clone_size: many; cdr3_aa: CASSSRTGRGYTF; cdr3_nt: TGTGCCAGCAGTTCCCGGACAGGGAGAGGCTACACCTTC
v_call: TRBV28; j_call: TRBJ1-5; d_call: .; clone_size: many; cdr3_aa: CASSFEGYNQPQHF; cdr3_nt: TGTGCCAGCAGTTTTGAAGGTTACAATCAGCCCCAGCATTTT
v_call: TRBV28; j_call: TRBJ2-7; d_call: TRBD2; clone_size: many; cdr3_aa: CASSITSGDHEQYF; cdr3_nt: TGTGCCAGCAGCATTACTAGCGGGGACCACGAGCAGTACTTC
v_call: TRBV6-1; j_call: TRBJ2-7; d_call: .; clone_size: .; cdr3_aa: CASRVGSSYEQYF; cdr3_nt: TGTGCCAGCAGGGTTGGCAGCTCCTACGAGCAGTACTTC
v_call: TRBV7-3; j_call: TRBJ1-1; d_call: .; clone_size: many; cdr3_aa: CASSLNAGNTEAFF; cdr3_nt: TGTGCCAGCAGCTTAAATGCAGGGAACACTGAAGCTTTCTTT
v_call: TRBV7-9; j_call: TRBJ2-4; d_call: TRBD2; clone_size: .; cdr3_aa: CASSLIRTSGFKYF; cdr3_nt: TGTGCCAGCAGCTTAATCCGGACTAGCGGGTTTAAGTACTTC
v_call: TRBV4-1; j_call: TRBJ2-2; d_call: .; clone_size: .; cdr3_aa: CASSQEPYTGELFF; cdr3_nt: TGCGCCAGCAGCCAAGAACCCTACACCGGGGAGCTGTTTTTT
v_call: TRBV18; j_call: TRBJ1-5; d_call: .; clone_size: many; cdr3_aa: CASSLPGANQPQHF; cdr3_nt: TGTGCCAGCTCACTCCCGGGAGCCAATCAGCCCCAGCATTTT
v_call: TRBV11-2; j_call: TRBJ2-2; d_call: TRBD1; clone_size: few; cdr3_aa: CASSPRQGLDGKLFF; cdr3_nt: TGTGCCAGCAGCCCAAGACAGGGCCTAGACGGGAAGCTGTTTTTT
v_call: TRBV7-6; j_call: TRBJ2-6; d_call: .; clone_size: .; cdr3_aa: CASSLEGRATGANVLTF; cdr3_nt: TGTGCCAGCAGCTTAGAGGGCAGGGCGACTGGGGCCAACGTCCTGACTTTC
v_call: TRBV12-3/TRBV12-4; j_call: TRBJ2-3; d_call: .; clone_size: many; cdr3_aa: CASNQWGSTDTQYF; cdr3_nt: TGTGCCAGCAACCAGTGGGGGAGCACAGATACGCAGTATTTT
v_call: TRBV30; j_call: TRBJ2-7; d_call: .; clone_size: many; cdr3_aa: CAWSVRFPGVYEQYF; cdr3_nt: TGTGCCTGGAGTGTAAGGTTCCCAGGGGTCTACGAGCAGTACTTC
v_call: TRBV15; j_call: TRBJ1-1; d_call: .; clone_size: .; cdr3_aa: CATSREGSRMNTEAFF; cdr3_nt: TGTGCCACCAGCAGAGAGGGCAGCCGCATGAACACTGAAGCTTTCTTT
v_call: TRBV6-1; j_call: TRBJ1-1; d_call: .; clone_size: .; cdr3_aa: CASNTPNTEAFF; cdr3_nt: TGTGCCAGCAATACACCGAACACTGAAGCTTTCTTT
v_call: TRBV12-3/TRBV12-4; j_call: TRBJ1-2; d_call: TRBD1; clone_size: many; cdr3_aa: CASSLTRRGLGYTF; cdr3_nt: TGTGCCAGCAGTTTAACCCGGAGGGGGCTTGGCTACACCTTC
v_call: TRBV2; j_call: TRBJ1-2; d_call: .; clone_size: many; cdr3_aa: CASRRDTLYGYTF; cdr3_nt: TGTGCCAGCCGCCGGGACACACTCTATGGCTACACCTTC
v_call: TRBV12-3/TRBV12-4; j_call: TRBJ2-5; d_call: .; clone_size: many; cdr3_aa: CASSLRPFETQYF; cdr3_nt: TGTGCCAGCAGTTTGCGCCCGTTTGAGACCCAGTACTTC
v_call: TRBV20-1; j_call: TRBJ1-5; d_call: .; clone_size: many; cdr3_aa: CSAGRLRVSNQPQHF; cdr3_nt: TGCAGTGCTGGACGACTCAGGGTTAGCAATCAGCCCCAGCATTTT
v_call: TRBV27; j_call: TRBJ2-5; d_call: .; clone_size: many; cdr3_aa: CASSLNGAETQYF; cdr3_nt: TGTGCCAGCAGTTTGAACGGGGCAGAGACCCAGTACTTC
v_call: TRBV27; j_call: TRBJ2-4; d_call: TRBD1; clone_size: many; cdr3_aa: CASSQNDRVNIQYF; cdr3_nt: TGTGCCAGCAGTCAAAACGACAGGGTAAACATTCAGTACTTC
v_call: TRBV13; j_call: TRBJ2-7; d_call: .; clone_size: few; cdr3_aa: CASSLGGQVGEYEQYF; cdr3_nt: TGTGCCAGCAGCCTGGGAGGACAGGTGGGGGAATACGAGCAGTACTTC
v_call: TRBV7-9; j_call: TRBJ1-1; d_call: .; clone_size: .; cdr3_aa: CASSRRDLPTEAFF; cdr3_nt: TGTGCCAGCAGCCGCCGGGACTTACCGACTGAAGCTTTCTTT
v_call: TRBV7-6; j_call: TRBJ2-1; d_call: .; clone_size: .; cdr3_aa: CASSLAASGPGINEQFF; cdr3_nt: TGTGCCAGCAGCTTAGCGGCTTCCGGCCCTGGTATCAATGAGCAGTTCTTC
v_call: TRBV6-5; j_call: TRBJ1-1; d_call: TRBD1; clone_size: many; cdr3_aa: CASRSRQGGTEAFF; cdr3_nt: TGTGCCAGCAGGTCACGACAGGGGGGCACTGAAGCTTTCTTT
v_call: TRBV20-1; j_call: TRBJ2-2; d_call: TRBD2; clone_size: .; cdr3_aa: CSARVLQAGTSGEDTGELFF; cdr3_nt: TGCAGTGCTAGGGTCCTGCAGGCTGGGACTAGCGGGGAGGACACCGGGGAGCTGTTTTTT
v_call: TRBV12-5; j_call: TRBJ2-5; d_call: .; clone_size: .; cdr3_aa: CASGVSGAIQETQYF; cdr3_nt: TGTGCTAGTGGCGTTAGCGGAGCAATCCAAGAGACCCAGTACTTC